This passage covers 8 T cell receptor beta chains from one sample sequenced in a study of regulatory T cells in long-lasting Graves disease. Libraries of TCR beta came from iRepertoire HTBI primers plus Arm-PCR of CDR3 regions. TCRdb processed the multiplex PCR reads anew with MiXCR; each CDR3 protein has one entry. The sample carries about 310,000 distinct CDR3 sequences, approximately 20% recorded once. Time point specified: persistent/refractory GD, antithyroid drugs over 5 years with positive TRAb. The TCR library was made from RNA that had been extracted from PBMCs in TRIzol. The sample was peripheral blood mononuclear cells (PBMCs), taken when the disease was refractory, from a patient treated with antithyroid drugs. The receptor source for this set is a female donor with Graves disease.

This clonotype was seen ten or more times. This rearrangement joins TRBV30 to TRBJ2-7; TRBD2 agrees at 12 bases. V lost 3 bases, J lost 2 bases, and 5 bases stayed unmatched. The CDR3 consists of 15 residues. Germline V gene lookup returns CDR1 GTSNPN and CDR2 SVGIG (reference sequence). The CDR3 DNA reads as TGTGCCTGGAGGTCTGGACTAGCGGGAACCTACGAGCAGTACTTC. This gives the protein CAWRSGLAGTYEQYF.

The chain is built from TRBV5-1 and TRBJ2-1, with 8 nucleotides matching TRBD2. The CDR3 covers 13 residues. Germline V lookup: CDR1 SGHRS, CDR2 YFSETQ. Trimming took 2 bases from V and 7 from J; bases not matched to a gene: 2. CDR3 sequence reads: CASSLSGRNEQFF. The CDR3 nucleotides read TGCGCCAGCAGCTTAAGCGGGAGAAATGAGCAGTTCTTC.

This chain links TRBV10-3 with TRBJ1-1; the D is unclear. V shed 10 bases and J shed 4 bases, with 19 bases lying between them. Germline assignment: CDR1 ENHRY and CDR2 SYGVKD. The CDR3 is 14 amino acids. The CDR3 loop is CATIPGGLGTEAFF. As DNA, the CDR3 is TGTGCCACCATCCCCGGAGGTTTGGGCACTGAAGCTTTCTTT.

This clonotype has a count of ten or more. The rearrangement links TRBV20-1 to TRBJ1-4; D call uncertain. In germline, CDR1 is DFQATT, CDR2 SNEGSKA (reference sequence). Trimming stripped 6 bases from V and 0 bases from J, with 5 bases between. The CDR3 covers 12 residues. CDR3 region: CSASATNEKLFF. The CDR3 bases are TGCAGTGCGAGCGCAACTAATGAAAAACTGTTTTTT.

This rearrangement joins TRBV20-1 to TRBJ1-2; perhaps TRBD1 as D (5 bases). Trimming took 3 bases from V and 1 from J, leaving 15 bases between them. CDR3 length: 15 residues. The germline CDR1 and CDR2 sequences are DFQATT and SNEGSKA (reference sequence). This CDR3 is CSASLSGRLNYGYTF. CDR3 coding DNA: TGCAGTGCTAGTCTTTCGGGACGGCTTAACTATGGCTACACCTTC.

At least ten counts were recorded for this clonotype. This chain joins TRBV28 and TRBJ2-5; 7 nucleotides match TRBD2. V lost 3 bases, J lost 4 bases, and 5 bases stayed unmatched. This CDR3 spans 14 amino acids. Germline V gene lookup returns CDR1 MDHEN and CDR2 SYDVKM. This CDR3 is CASSLRGGGETQYF. CDR3 in DNA: TGTGCCAGCAGTTTGCGCGGGGGAGGAGAGACCCAGTACTTC.

A few counts support this clonotype. V gene TRBV9 combines with J gene TRBJ1-4; D is ambiguous. Per germline, CDR1 SGDLS and CDR2 YYNGEE. The CDR3 consists of 14 residues. V lost 0 bases, J lost 5 bases, and 8 bases lay in between. CDR3 in amino acids: CASSVGALNEKLFF. CDR3 sequence (DNA): TGTGCCAGCAGCGTAGGGGCTCTCAATGAAAAACTGTTTTTT.

This chain uses TRBV6-2 or TRBV6-3 with TRBJ2-5, with a possible D match to TRBD2 (5 bases). The germline CDR1 and CDR2 sequences are MNHEY and SVGEGT. The CDR3 spans 15 residues. Trimming removed 8 bases at V and 2 bases at J, with 18 bases between. The CDR3 DNA sequence: TGTGCCAGCCGGGATCTTCCCCGGGAACAAGAGACCCAGTACTTC. It is translated as CASRDLPREQETQYF.